One and the same sample provided the 28 T cell receptor beta chains below, sequenced in a study of blood T cell repertoires in COVID-19. Profiled with immunoSEQ multiplex PCR; TCRdb holds only in-frame clones, not every one. The sample contains some 110,000 clones, roughly 80% of which appear only once. The sample consisted of peripheral blood. The receptors come from a man in his sixties with acute or convalescent COVID-19.

The gene calls are TRBV12-3 or TRBV12-4 and TRBJ1-1; D is unresolved. Trimming took 6 bases from V and 2 from J, leaving 10 bases between them. This CDR3 contains 13 residues. CDR3 loop: CASRVTQNTEAFF. CDR3 sequence (DNA): TGTGCCAGCAGGGTGACACAAAACACTGAAGCTTTCTTT.

V and J are TRBV6-5 and TRBJ1-5, with 8 nucleotides matching TRBD1. From germline, CDR1 is MNHEY and CDR2 SVGAGI. Trimming at V came to 9 bases and at J to 3 bases, leaving 7 bases not matched to a gene. The length of the CDR3 is 14 residues. The CDR3 loop is CASIPGQANQPQHF. The CDR3, as DNA: TGTGCCAGTATCCCGGGACAGGCCAATCAGCCCCAGCATTTT.

This chain joins TRBV5-6 and TRBJ1-3; 7 bases line up with TRBD1. CDR1 is SGHDT, CDR2 YYEEEE, per germline. There are 15 residues in the CDR3. V was clipped by 4 bases and J by 2 bases; unmatched bases: 6. CDR3 sequence (DNA): TGTGCCAGCAGCCTCGACAGGGAGACTGGAAACACCATATATTTT. Its protein product is CASSLDRETGNTIYF.

The V call is TRBV12-3 or TRBV12-4, the J call TRBJ2-5; 8 bases align to TRBD2. The CDR3 is 13 amino acids. V dropped 5 bases and J dropped 5; count of bases not matched to a gene: 4. The DNA of the CDR3 is TGTGCCAGCAGTGGAGCGGGAGTGGAGACCCAGTACTTC. Protein sequence: CASSGAGVETQYF.

The chain is built from TRBV18 and TRBJ2-2; 7 bases are a match to TRBD2. The CDR3 covers 13 residues. Germline lookup yields CDR1 KGHSH and CDR2 LQKENI. V was clipped by 3 bases and J by 7 bases; unmatched bases: 2. The CDR3 nucleotides read TGTGCCAGCTCACCGGGAGGGAACGGGGAGCTGTTTTTT. Translation: CASSPGGNGELFF.

This clone has only one observation. Other DNA sequences from this sample encode an identical CDR3 as well. This chain links TRBV3-1 (or the pseudogene TRBV3-2) with TRBJ1-1; no definite D call. Trimming removed 6 bases from V and 1 base from J, with 9 bases in between. The CDR3 extends over 13 amino acids. Germline CDR1 reads LGHDT; CDR2 reads YNNKEL (reference sequence). This CDR3 reads CASSTGGNTEAFF. The DNA for the CDR3 is TGTGCCAGCAGTACCGGAGGGAACACTGAAGCTTTCTTT.

This chain connects TRBV6-2 or TRBV6-3 to TRBJ1-2, with D possibly being TRBD1 (6 bases). Germline loops: CDR1 MNHEY, CDR2 SVGEGT. Trimming took 6 bases from V and 0 from J, leaving 11 bases between them. The length of the CDR3 is 14 residues. CDR3 protein: CASSRGQTNYGYTF. CDR3 in DNA: TGTGCCAGCAGCCGAGGACAGACTAACTATGGCTACACCTTC.

CDR3: CASSYSGGTYNEQFF. The CDR3 DNA follows: TGTGCCAGCAGCTATAGCGGGGGCACCTACAATGAGCAGTTCTTC. This chain joins TRBV7-2 and TRBJ2-1; TRBD2 matches 9 bases. The ends lost 4 bases at V and 2 bases at J; junction bases unmatched: 3. The CDR3 length is 15 residues. The germline CDR1 and CDR2 sequences are SGHTA and FQGNSA.

This clone occurred once. One end of the junction fails to match germline, which may point to a read error. V and J are TRBV27 and TRBJ1-1; 8 nucleotides align to TRBD1. CDR3 size: 15 residues. CDR1 and CDR2 from the germline V gene are MNHEY and SMNVEV (reference sequence). CDR3 in amino acids: CASNPRTGPNAEAFF. Written as DNA, the CDR3 is TGTGCCAGCAACCCCCGGACAGGGCCGAACGCTGAAGCTTTCTTT.

The chain has TRBV15 and TRBJ2-2; 11 nucleotides agree with TRBD1. The germline V gene encodes CDR1 LNHNV and CDR2 YYDKDF (reference sequence). J gave up 6 bases and V 3 bases, and 6 bases lay outside the gene matches. The CDR3 length is 16 residues. CDR3 sequence (DNA): TGTGCCACCAGCAGTGAAGGGACAGGGGGGTCCGGGGAGCTGTTTTTT. It encodes CATSSEGTGGSGELFF.

This chain joins TRBV19 and TRBJ2-3, with a weak D call TRBD1 (6 bases). This CDR3 contains 14 residues. V was pared by 7 bases and J by 2 bases, with 13 bases between. Germline-derived CDR1 and CDR2 are LNHDA and SQIVND (reference sequence). Written as DNA, the CDR3 is TGTGCCAGTACCGGCGGACAGAACACAGATACGCAGTATTTT. It translates to CASTGGQNTDTQYF.

The table lists this clone with a few counts. This sequence joins TRBV2 and TRBJ1-6, with 7 positions matching TRBD1. The CDR3 loop spans 15 amino acids. Germline CDR1 SNHLY, CDR2 FYNNEI. The junction had 6 bases not matched to a gene; V was cut back by 7 bases and J by 3 bases. CDR3 sequence: CASTRTGDYNSPLHF. As DNA, the CDR3 is TGTGCCAGCACTAGGACAGGTGACTATAATTCACCCCTCCACTTT.

This chain joins TRBV5-1 and TRBJ1-2, with D perhaps TRBD1 (6 bases). This CDR3 has 15 amino acids. Germline values: CDR1 SGHRS, CDR2 YFSETQ. Deletions cut 2 bases from V and 7 bases from J, with 18 bases between. CDR3 sequence reads: CASSFEGGTYAGYTF. DNA of the CDR3: TGCGCCAGCAGCTTTGAGGGGGGGACTTATGCTGGCTACACCTTC.

The chain combines TRBV14 with TRBJ2-7; the match to TRBD2 covers 9 bases. The CDR3 has 17 amino acids. The J segment lost 5 bases and the V segment lost 2 bases, leaving 13 bases of the junction unmatched. The germline V gene encodes CDR1 SGHDN and CDR2 FVKESK. The CDR3 reads CASSQKHPGLASDEQYF. The CDR3 bases are TGTGCCAGCAGCCAAAAACATCCGGGACTAGCTAGCGACGAGCAGTACTTC.

This chain links TRBV7-9 with TRBJ2-5; TRBD1 matches at 9 bases. The J segment lost 2 bases and the V segment lost 4 bases, leaving 8 bases of the junction unmatched. Germline CDR1 is SEHNR and CDR2 is FQNEAQ (reference sequence). This CDR3 is built from 16 residues. CDR3 in amino acids: CASSYIRDREQETQYF. In DNA form, the CDR3 reads TGTGCCAGCAGCTACATCCGGGACAGGGAACAAGAGACCCAGTACTTC.

This rearrangement joins TRBV30 to TRBJ1-5, with a possible D match to TRBD1 (6 bases). The germline V gene has CDR1 GTSNPN and CDR2 SVGIG (reference sequence). The ends were cut back, 5 bases at V and 7 bases at J, with 12 bases in the middle. The CDR3 loop spans 12 amino acids. CDR3 in DNA: TGTGCCTGGTCTGGGGGCGGACAGCCCCAGCATTTT. It is translated as CAWSGGGQPQHF.

The chain carries TRBV9 and TRBJ2-2, with a possible D match to TRBD1 (6 bases). Trimming cost V 2 bases and J 1 base, with 9 bases left between them. CDR1 and CDR2 from the germline V gene are SGDLS and YYNGEE. The CDR3 has 15 residues. This chain's CDR3 is CASSVPQGNTGELFF. The CDR3 bases are TGTGCCAGCAGCGTCCCACAGGGGAACACCGGGGAGCTGTTTTTT.

The CDR3 region has the DNA TGTGCCAGTAGTTTCTCTCTAGCGGGAGATAAGTTCTTC. Protein product: CASSFSLAGDKFF. The chain combines TRBV19 with TRBJ2-1, with 10 positions matching TRBD2. The CDR3 is 13 residues long. The germline V gene has CDR1 LNHDA and CDR2 SQIVND (reference sequence). The junction had 9 bases not matched to a gene; V was cut back by 5 bases and J by 14 bases.

V usage is TRBV11-2 and J usage is TRBJ1-1, with TRBD1 identical over 7 bases. The junction had 15 bases not matched to a gene; V was cut back by 7 bases and J by 1 base. CDR1 and CDR2 (germline): SGHAT, FQNNGV. This CDR3 contains 17 residues. This chain's CDR3 is CASTYYFNRQGNTEAFF. The DNA for the CDR3 is TGTGCCAGCACCTATTACTTCAATAGACAGGGGAACACTGAAGCTTTCTTT.

The rearrangement links TRBV18 to TRBJ2-1; 10 nucleotides match TRBD1. The CDR3 consists of 15 residues. With 5 bases clipped from V and 8 bases from J, the junction kept 9 bases outside the gene matches. Germline V CDR1 and CDR2: KGHSH, LQKENI. CDR3 DNA sequence: TGTGCCAGCTCATCTACGGGACAGGGGACATATGAGCAGTTCTTC. It encodes CASSSTGQGTYEQFF.

The chain combines TRBV5-6 with TRBJ2-6, with TRBD1 matching over 10 bases. This CDR3 spans 19 amino acids. The junction had 14 bases not matched to a gene; V was cut back by 4 bases and J by 4 bases. Per the germline V gene, CDR1 is SGHDT and CDR2 is YYEEEE. The CDR3 loop reads CASSPYTGTGVVGANVLTF. The CDR3 region has the DNA TGTGCCAGCAGCCCATATACCGGGACAGGGGTCGTAGGGGCCAACGTCCTGACTTTC.

This sequence joins TRBV11-1 and TRBJ2-5; D gene uncertain. There are 14 residues in the CDR3. The germline V and J ends were trimmed by 1 base and 2 bases, with 8 bases remaining between them. The germline gives CDR1 SGHAT, CDR2 FQDESV (reference sequence). CDR3 sequence: CASSLVGRQETQYF. The CDR3 DNA reads TGTGCCAGCAGCTTAGTTGGCAGGCAAGAGACCCAGTACTTC.

The chain couples TRBV6-4 to TRBJ1-1; no clear D. Trimming pared 3 bases from V and 5 bases from J, leaving 10 bases between. The CDR3 length is 13 residues. CDR1 and CDR2 from the germline V gene are MRHNA and SNTAGT. DNA of the CDR3: TGTGCCAGCAGTGAAAAGCGAGGGACTGAAGCTTTCTTT. Translation: CASSEKRGTEAFF.

The genes are TRBV6-5 and TRBJ2-4, with D uncertain. The germline V gene has CDR1 MNHEY and CDR2 SVGAGI. CDR3 length: 15 residues. The V and J ends lost 6 bases and 0 bases respectively, with 12 bases between them. The DNA of the CDR3 is TGTGCCAGCAGGGATGAGGAGATAGCCAAAAACATTCAGTACTTC. Translation: CASRDEEIAKNIQYF.

This chain connects TRBV3-1 (or the pseudogene TRBV3-2) to TRBJ2-7; 8 nucleotides agree with TRBD1. J gave up 6 bases and V 1 base, and 5 bases lay outside the gene matches. The germline V gene has CDR1 LGHDT and CDR2 YNNKEL (reference sequence). This CDR3 is 14 amino acids long. This CDR3 is CASSQAPDRGEQYF. CDR3 coding DNA: TGTGCCAGCAGCCAAGCCCCTGACAGGGGCGAGCAGTACTTC.

The chain's CDR3 is CASMAGQGTYGYTF. CDR3 sequence (DNA): TGTGCCAGCATGGCGGGTCAAGGAACCTATGGCTACACCTTC. V and J are TRBV6-5 and TRBJ1-2; no clear D. Trimming pared 7 bases from V and 4 bases from J, leaving 16 bases between. The CDR3 covers 14 residues. Germline assignment: CDR1 MNHEY and CDR2 SVGAGI.

The chain has TRBV30 and TRBJ2-3; perhaps TRBD1 as D (5 bases). This CDR3 comprises 15 residues. The germline V and J ends were trimmed by 0 bases and 1 base, with 11 bases remaining between them. CDR1 is GTSNPN, CDR2 SVGIG, per germline (reference sequence). DNA for the CDR3: TGTGCCTGGAGTGTAGGGGCGAAACGCACAGATACGCAGTATTTT. Its protein product is CAWSVGAKRTDTQYF.

J is TRBJ1-2 and V is TRBV6-2 or TRBV6-3, with TRBD1 matching 7 bases. The germline CDR1 and CDR2 sequences are MNHEY and SVGEGT. V trimming: 1 base; J trimming: 5 bases; junction bases outside the gene matches: 4. This CDR3 spans 14 amino acids. CDR3 protein: CASSYLTGNYGYTF. The CDR3 DNA reads as TGTGCCAGCAGTTACTTGACAGGGAATTATGGCTACACCTTC.